This entry features one TCR beta chain sequence. This sample is drawn from a study of human T cells and chemical hapten exposure. Time point here: pre-sensitization, week 0. Sample treatment: therapeutic diphenylcyclopropenone sensitization with weekly scalp DPC. The CDR3 extends over 14 amino acids. Trimming pared 7 bases from V and 5 bases from J, leaving 16 bases between. In germline, CDR1 is SNHLY, CDR2 FYNNEI. Each CDR3 protein is one row after TCRdb ran MiXCR on the RACE reads. The table has more than 70,000 distinct CDR3 sequences, roughly 8.5% seen once. The clonotype comes from a man aged 40-55 years with alopecia areata. Some clones in this sample may be carry-over from other donors' samples. This rearrangement joins TRBV2 to TRBJ2-3, with D perhaps matching TRBD1 or TRBD2 (6 bases each). The starting material was whole blood, obtained in connection with sensitization to the hapten diphenylcyclopropenone (DPC). The chain's CDR3 is CASMGGGGKDTQYF. CDR3 sequence (DNA): TGTGCCAGCATGGGAGGAGGGGGTAAAGATACGCAGTATTTT.